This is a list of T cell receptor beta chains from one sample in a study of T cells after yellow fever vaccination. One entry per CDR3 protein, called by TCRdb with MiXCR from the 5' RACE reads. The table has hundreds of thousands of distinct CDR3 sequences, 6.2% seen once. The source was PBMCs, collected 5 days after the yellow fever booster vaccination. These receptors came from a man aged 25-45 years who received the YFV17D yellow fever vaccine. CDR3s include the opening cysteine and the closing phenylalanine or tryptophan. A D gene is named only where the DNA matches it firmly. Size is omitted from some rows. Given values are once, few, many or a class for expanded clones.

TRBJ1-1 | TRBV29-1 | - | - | TGCAGCTCGGGAGAAGCTTTCTTT | CSSGEAFF
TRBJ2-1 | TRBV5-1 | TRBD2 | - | TGCGCCAGCAGCTCCGGGGGACTAGCTTACAATGAGCAGTTATTC | CASSSGGLAYNEQLF
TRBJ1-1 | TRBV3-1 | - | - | TGTGCCAGCAGCCAAGGATCTGAAGCTTTCTTT | CASSQGSEAFF
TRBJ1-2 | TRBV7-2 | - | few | TGTGCCAGCAGCCCCTATAACTATGGCTACACCTTC | CASSPYNYGYTF
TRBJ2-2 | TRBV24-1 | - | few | TGTGCCACCAGTGATTCCACTAGGGTTAATACCGGGGAGCTGTTTTTT | CATSDSTRVNTGELFF
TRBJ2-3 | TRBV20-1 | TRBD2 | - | TGCTGTGCTAGAGCCACGGGACTAGCGTGGGCAGATACGCAGTATTTT | CCARATGLAWADTQYF
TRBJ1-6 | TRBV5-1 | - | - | TGCGCCAGCAGCTTGGATGGGGGGAGCTCCTATAATTCACCCCTCCACTTT | CASSLDGGSSYNSPLHF
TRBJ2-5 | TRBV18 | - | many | TGTGCCAGCTCACCACCCGGGGAAGAGACCCAGTACTTC | CASSPPGEETQYF
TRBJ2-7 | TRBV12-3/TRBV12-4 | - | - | TGTGCCAGTGCACTAGGCTCCTACGAGCAGTACTTC | CASALGSYEQYF
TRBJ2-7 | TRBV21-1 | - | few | TGTGCCAGCAGCAAGCCTCCTTTGGCCACTTTCTCCTACGAGCAGTACTTC | CASSKPPLATFSYEQYF
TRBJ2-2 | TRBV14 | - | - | TGTGCCAGCAGCCACAGGGGAATGGCCGGGGAGCTGTTTTTT | CASSHRGMAGELFF
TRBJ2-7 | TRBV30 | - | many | TGTGCCTGGCGAGACCTCGGACAGTCCCTCAACGAGCAGTACTTC | CAWRDLGQSLNEQYF
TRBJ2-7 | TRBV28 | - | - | TGTGCCAGCAGTTGGGGTAGGTACGAGCAGTACTTC | CASSWGRYEQYF